Sequencing of this T cell receptor beta chain was carried out in a study of Ad26.COV2.S vaccination and SARS-CoV-2 variants (dated by TCRdb to about 2021). Looking at the study overall: Donors in the vaccine arm were drawn from COV1001, a phase I-IIa trial of Ad26.COV2.S in healthy adults that was multicentre, randomized, double-blind and placebo-controlled. Ad26.COV2.S was administered intramuscularly at a dose of 5x10^10 or 1x10^11 viral particles, either as one shot or as two shots given 56 days apart. Investigators remained blinded to trial group allocation during experiments and outcome assessment. Participants in the trial were split at random into five groups of five each, receiving low-dose or high-dose Ad26.COV2.S once or twice, or else placebo on both occasions. A total of approximately 32 samples were included in the TCR-sequenced set, comprising some 20 Ad26.COV2.S vaccine recipients, 5 placebo recipients and 8 SARS-CoV-2 convalescent individuals. Sequencing of the TCRbeta repertoire served to evaluate the specificity and breadth of SARS-CoV-2-reactive T cell receptors following Ad26.COV2.S vaccination.

The study at large found these results: Ad26.COV2.S recipients had higher spike-specific TCR breadth than placebo recipients (P = 0.0014). Comparing responses between vaccine doses or regimens was not something the study was powered to do. Vaccine and placebo recipients had comparable non-spike TCR breadth, which fits with the vaccine containing only spike. The authors noted that the TCR breadth and depth analyses may have underestimated total T cell responses. After vaccination, spike-specific CD8+ and CD4+ T cell responses were reported to show substantial breadth.

Points on this clone: There is no known antigen for this receptor. The record has no base qualities; no much larger clone is one base away.

The treatment or condition label corresponds to: some 20 received Ad26.COV2.S at low or high dose, single or two shots; roughly five received placebo; per-sample allocation not given. For vaccine and placebo recipients, repertoires were sequenced using samples collected on day 63 after the first injection. Cohort 1b enrolled about 25 adults aged 18-55 years at a single site in Boston, USA, between 29 July and 7 August 2020. Ad26.COV2.S was a replication-incompetent adenovirus type 26 vector that expressed a prefusion-stabilized SARS-CoV-2 spike protein derived from the original Wuhan strain. The immunoSEQ Assay was the method used to sequence TCRbeta CDR3 regions. After extraction, genomic DNA underwent amplification by bias-controlled multiplex PCR, followed by high-throughput sequencing. Per the original workflow: To quantify the absolute abundance of each unique TCRbeta CDR3 region, sequences were collapsed and filtered. Usable DNA was measured by amplifying reference genes present in all nucleated cells, and TCRbeta template counts were normalized to that usable DNA to estimate T cell fraction. Repertoire TCRs were annotated as SARS-CoV-2-specific by exact matching of V gene, CDR3 amino acid sequence and J gene to a known reactive TCR set. The reference SARS-CoV-2 TCR set came from MIRA and was filtered for enrichment in COVID-19-positive ImmuneCODE repertoires, removing public or cross-reactive TCRs. Using the MIRA antigens, annotated TCRs were further analysed by specific ORF or by position within an ORF. Depth was the summed frequency of annotated unique rearrangements, while breadth was defined as annotated unique rearrangements over total unique productive rearrangements. TCR breadth was compared between groups using two-sided Wilcoxon rank-sum tests. TCRdb mirrors the immuneACCESS table, restricted to in-frame sequences. Some clones are absent from its copies; in checked studies, under half trace to an unresolved V gene, and the reason for the others is unknown. The V and J calls and clone size come from that table; D and trimming were worked out from the DNA. Recorded for this sample are about 330,000 clones; 75% to 90% of them occurred a single time. The ten most abundant clones make up around 5.5% of the sample.

CDR3 length: 12 amino acids, cysteine to phenylalanine. Only the CDR3 part of the read is kept: 36 bases, read in frame from the first base. A distance of 12 bases separates the germline ends of V and J, which lose 3 bases and 10 bases respectively. In the germline V gene (reference sequence), CDR1 corresponds to LNHDA and CDR2 to SQIVND. The clonotype originates from a person aged 18-65 years who received the Ad26.COV2.S COVID-19 vaccine or a placebo. The chain links TRBV19 with TRBJ1-1; TRBD1 is possibly the D segment (5 matching bases). Sequenced here: peripheral blood, sampled in a trial of Ad26.COV2.S vaccine versus placebo. CDR3 protein: CASSMGHRGAFF. The DNA sequence follows: TGTGCCAGTAGTATGGGGCACCGCGGAGCTTTCTTT.